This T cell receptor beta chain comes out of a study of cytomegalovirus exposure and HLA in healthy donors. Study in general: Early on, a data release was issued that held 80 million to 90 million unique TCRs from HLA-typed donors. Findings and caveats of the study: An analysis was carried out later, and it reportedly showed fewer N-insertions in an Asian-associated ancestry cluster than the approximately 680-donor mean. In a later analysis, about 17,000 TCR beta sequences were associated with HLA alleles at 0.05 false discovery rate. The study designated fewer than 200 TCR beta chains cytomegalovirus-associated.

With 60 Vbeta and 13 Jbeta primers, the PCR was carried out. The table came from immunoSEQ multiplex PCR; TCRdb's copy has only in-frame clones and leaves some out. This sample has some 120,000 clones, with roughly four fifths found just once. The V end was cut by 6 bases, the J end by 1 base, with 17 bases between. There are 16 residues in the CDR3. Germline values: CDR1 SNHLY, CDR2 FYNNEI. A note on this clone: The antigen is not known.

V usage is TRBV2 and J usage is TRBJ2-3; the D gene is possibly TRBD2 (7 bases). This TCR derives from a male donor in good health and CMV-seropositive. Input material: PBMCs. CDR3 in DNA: TGTGCCAGCAGGGATGGGGGGGCTTATGGCACAGATACGCAGTATTTT. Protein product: CASRDGGAYGTDTQYF.